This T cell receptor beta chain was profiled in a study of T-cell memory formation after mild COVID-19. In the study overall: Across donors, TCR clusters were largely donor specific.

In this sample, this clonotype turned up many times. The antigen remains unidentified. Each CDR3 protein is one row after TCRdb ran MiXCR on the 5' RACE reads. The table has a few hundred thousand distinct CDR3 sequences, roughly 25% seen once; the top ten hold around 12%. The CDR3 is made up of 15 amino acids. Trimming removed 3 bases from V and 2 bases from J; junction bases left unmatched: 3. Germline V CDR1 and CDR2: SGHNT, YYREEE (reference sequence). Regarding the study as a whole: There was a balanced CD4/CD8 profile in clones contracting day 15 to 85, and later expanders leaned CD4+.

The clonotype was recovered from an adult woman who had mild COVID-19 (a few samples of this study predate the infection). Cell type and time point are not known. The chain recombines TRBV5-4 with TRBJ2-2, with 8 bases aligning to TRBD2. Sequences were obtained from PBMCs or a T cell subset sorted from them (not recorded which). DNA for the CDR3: TGTGCCAGCAGCTCACTAGCGGCTAACACCGGGGAGCTGTTTTTT. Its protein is CASSSLAANTGELFF.